This T cell receptor beta chain was documented in a study of human thymus T cells. Sequencing used immunoSEQ multiplex PCR; TCRdb keeps in-frame clones, though not all of them. The sample yields some 130,000 clones, 90% to 95% seen once. The thymus was resected at corrective cardiac surgery. Per the germline V gene, CDR1 is LNHDA and CDR2 is SQIVND (reference sequence). The CDR3 consists of 14 residues. V trimming: 3 bases; J trimming: 3 bases; junction bases outside the gene matches: 2. The clonotype was recovered from a boy under two years old with a congenital heart defect but otherwise immunologically healthy. Sequencing input: thymus tissue. The chain has TRBV19 and TRBJ1-5; TRBD1 matches at 7 bases. The CDR3 bases are TGTGCCAGTAGTATTGAGGGGGCCAATCAGCCCCAGCATTTT. Protein product: CASSIEGANQPQHF.